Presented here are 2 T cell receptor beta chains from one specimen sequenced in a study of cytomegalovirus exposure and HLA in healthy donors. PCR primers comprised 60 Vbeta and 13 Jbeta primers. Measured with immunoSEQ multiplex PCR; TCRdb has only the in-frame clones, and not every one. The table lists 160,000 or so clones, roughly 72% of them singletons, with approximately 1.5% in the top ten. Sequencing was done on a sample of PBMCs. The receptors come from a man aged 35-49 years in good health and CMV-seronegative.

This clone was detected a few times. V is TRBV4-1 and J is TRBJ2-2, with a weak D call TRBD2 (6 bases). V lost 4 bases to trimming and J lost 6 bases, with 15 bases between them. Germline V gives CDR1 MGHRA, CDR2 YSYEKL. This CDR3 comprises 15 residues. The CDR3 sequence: CASSLLTGVAGELFF. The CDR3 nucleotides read TGCGCCAGCAGCCTCCTTACGGGAGTAGCCGGGGAGCTGTTTTTT.

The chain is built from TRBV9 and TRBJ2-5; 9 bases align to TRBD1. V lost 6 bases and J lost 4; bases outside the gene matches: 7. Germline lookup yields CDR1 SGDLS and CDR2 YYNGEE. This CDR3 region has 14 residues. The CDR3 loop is CASNPQGAGETQYF. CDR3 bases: TGTGCCAGCAACCCACAGGGGGCAGGAGAGACCCAGTACTTC.